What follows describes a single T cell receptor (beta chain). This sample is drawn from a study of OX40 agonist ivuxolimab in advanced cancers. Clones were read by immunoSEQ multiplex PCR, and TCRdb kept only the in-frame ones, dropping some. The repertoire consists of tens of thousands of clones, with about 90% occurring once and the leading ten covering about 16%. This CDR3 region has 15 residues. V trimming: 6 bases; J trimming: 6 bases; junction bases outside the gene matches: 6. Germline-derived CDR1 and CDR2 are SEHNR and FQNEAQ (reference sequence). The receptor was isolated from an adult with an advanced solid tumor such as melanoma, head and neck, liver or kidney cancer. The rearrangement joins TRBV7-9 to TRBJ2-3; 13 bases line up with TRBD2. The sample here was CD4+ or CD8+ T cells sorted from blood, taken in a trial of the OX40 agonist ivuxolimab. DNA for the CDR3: TGTGCCAGCAGTGGGACTAGCGGGATTTGGGATACGCAGTATTTT. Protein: CASSGTSGIWDTQYF.